The text below deals with one T cell receptor beta chain. The CDR3 is 16 residues long. Germline CDR1 is KGHDR and CDR2 is SFDVKD. With V trimmed by 4 bases and J by 0 bases, 5 bases remained unmatched. In the source study's methods: Amplifying reference gene primers gave estimates of nucleated cell counts. Using immunoSEQ multiplex PCR, the repertoire was profiled, and TCRdb retains in-frame clones only, with some absent. That table is the source of V, J and clone size, and D and trimming were worked out from the DNA. The sample includes about 170,000 clones, 70% to 90% of them seen just once. This sample was included in a study of blood T cell repertoires in COVID-19.

The clonotype comes from a woman older than 75 with COVID-19, enrolled during active disease. The chain is built from TRBV24-1 and TRBJ2-3; 8 nucleotides match TRBD2. Sequenced sample: peripheral blood. CDR3 protein: CATSDQTSASTDTQYF. The DNA of the CDR3 is TGTGCCACCAGTGACCAGACTAGCGCGAGCACAGATACGCAGTATTTT.